This T cell receptor beta chain was sequenced during a study of CD8 T cells in Susac syndrome. The CDR3 spans 12 residues. Germline loops: CDR1 SEHNR, CDR2 FQNEAQ (reference sequence). V lost 3 bases and J lost 6, with 9 bases in between. RNA amounts of about 0.5 to 1 ug underwent reverse transcription with random hexamers. TCRdb called the immunoSEQ multiplex PCR reads again in MiXCR, with one record for every CDR3 protein. Altogether nearly 200,000 distinct CDR3 sequences are present, around 96% being singletons, with the ten largest covering under 0.095%. Sequenced sample: CD4+ T cells from PBMCs. V is TRBV7-9 and J is TRBJ2-7, with D perhaps TRBD1 (5 bases). The clonotype comes from a human donor with multiple sclerosis. The CDR3 DNA reads as TGTGCCAGCAGCTTCTTGGGGCTCGAGCAGTACTTC. Its protein product is CASSFLGLEQYF.